Many counts were recorded for the clone carrying this TCR beta chain. Antigen specificity is unknown. Based on clinical symptoms, serum thyroxine and TRAb, thyroid ultrasound and orbital computed tomography, diagnoses were reached. Researchers took RNA transcripts and amplified the TCR beta CDR3 regions from them. Using the HTBI primer set, a first-round RT-PCR was run on the TCR CDR3. TCRdb re-called the multiplex PCR reads through MiXCR, storing one row per CDR3 protein. The table shows around 440,000 distinct CDR3 sequences, with approximately 14% occurring only once. This specimen belongs to a study of T cells in Graves' hyperthyroidism and ophthalmopathy. The study, taken as a whole, reports: Researchers found most expanded thyroid clonotypes above 0.001 in blood as well.

The CDR3 totals 16 residues. After removal of 7 bases from V and 6 bases from J, the junction contained 12 bases not matched to a gene. Per germline, CDR1 MNHEY and CDR2 SMNVEV (reference sequence). The source of this sequence is a woman between 18 and 29 years old with Graves' hyperthyroidism. This chain uses TRBV27 with TRBJ2-1; 10 bases map to TRBD1. The specimen was blood. Written as DNA, the CDR3 is TGTGCCAGCATCCTATGGTCGGACAGGGGGGGCAATGAGCAGTTCTTC. Residues: CASILWSDRGGNEQFF.